The 27 T cell receptor beta chains presented below share a single source sample, sequenced in a study of shared clonotypes between healthy human individuals. TCRdb keeps only in-frame clones here, not all; method: immunoSEQ multiplex PCR. Among about 820,000 clones, more than 85% were seen once, and the ten largest hold less than 25%. Terminally differentiated effector memory CD45RA+ cells were excluded by CCR7 positive selection of CD45RO-negative cells. Input material: naive CD8+ T cells sorted from blood. The receptors derive from a man in his thirties or forties in good health.

The CDR3 DNA is TGTGCCAGCAGCGGGAGCAGGTACGAGCAGTACTTC. This gives the protein CASSGSRYEQYF. The J gene is TRBJ2-7, the V gene TRBV27, with D maybe TRBD2 (6 bases). Germline CDR1 and CDR2: MNHEY and SMNVEV (reference sequence). V lost 6 bases to trimming and J lost 4 bases, with 10 bases between them. CDR3 length: 12 amino acids.

A word on this clone: This CDR3 is also generated by other DNA sequences in the sample. Here the CDR3 reads CASSQEGSGYNEQFF. The CDR3 DNA reads as TGCGCCAGCAGCCAAGAGGGTAGCGGTTACAATGAGCAGTTCTTC. This chain joins TRBV4-1 and TRBJ2-1; TRBD2 might be the D (6 bases). V lost 0 bases and J 4 bases, leaving 10 bases between the germline ends. The CDR3 extends over 15 amino acids. The germline V gene encodes CDR1 MGHRA and CDR2 YSYEKL.

CDR3: CASSLTPSRGQGLNYGYTF. The CDR3 DNA is TGTGCCAGCAGCCTGACCCCGAGCCGGGGTCAGGGCCTTAACTATGGCTACACCTTC. The V gene is TRBV11-2, the J gene TRBJ1-2; a possible D gene is TRBD1 (5 bases). V lost 5 bases and J lost 1, with 26 bases in between. The germline CDR1 and CDR2 sequences are SGHAT and FQNNGV. The CDR3 runs to 19 residues.

CDR3 DNA sequence: TGTGCCAGCAGCCCGCCGTCGGGAGGGCCGGACGGGGAGCTGTTTTTT. The encoded protein is CASSPPSGGPDGELFF. V usage is TRBV7-8 and J usage is TRBJ2-2; 8 bases fit TRBD2. The J segment lost 7 bases and the V segment lost 5 bases, leaving 12 bases of the junction unmatched. The CDR3 runs 16 residues. Germline assignment: CDR1 SGHVS and CDR2 FQNEAQ.

The V gene is TRBV7-9, the J gene TRBJ2-1, with a possible D match to TRBD2 (6 bases). Germline V gene sequence: CDR1 SEHNR, CDR2 FQNEAQ (reference sequence). The ends were cut back, 2 bases at V and 4 bases at J, with 15 bases in the middle. This CDR3 spans 16 amino acids. The CDR3 loop is CASSLMDRDSYNEQFF. The CDR3 nucleotides read TGTGCCAGCAGCTTAATGGATCGGGACTCATACAATGAGCAGTTCTTC.

This chain connects TRBV11-2 to TRBJ2-7; D call uncertain. CDR1 is SGHAT and CDR2 is FQNNGV in the germline V gene. Between the trimmed V and J ends, which lost 1 base and 3 bases, there was a span of 13 bases. The CDR3 sequence is 15 residues long. Written as DNA, the CDR3 is TGTGCCAGCAGCTTAGGACATGAGACATTCTACGAGCAGTACTTC. Translating gives CASSLGHETFYEQYF.

V is TRBV5-8 and J is TRBJ2-7; possibly TRBD2 for D (6 bases). The length of the CDR3 is 10 residues. CDR1 is SGHTS and CDR2 is YDEGEE in the germline V gene. Trimming took off 10 bases at V and 3 bases at J, with 8 bases between the two ends. The CDR3 loop is CAQAGYEQYF. CDR3 DNA: TGTGCCCAAGCGGGCTACGAGCAGTACTTC.

The V call is TRBV2, the J call TRBJ2-1; 12 bases line up with TRBD2. The V gene end was trimmed by 3 bases and the J gene end by 7 bases; junction bases not matched to a gene: 4. The CDR3 is made up of 15 amino acids. Germline CDR1 reads SNHLY; CDR2 reads FYNNEI. CDR3 region: CASSEWTSGENEQFF. As DNA, the CDR3 is TGTGCCAGCAGTGAGTGGACTAGCGGGGAGAATGAGCAGTTCTTC.

This chain connects TRBV7-8 to TRBJ2-7; 11 bases agree with TRBD2. The V gene end was trimmed by 5 bases and the J gene end by 0 bases; junction bases not matched to a gene: 6. The CDR3 covers 16 residues. In germline, CDR1 is SGHVS, CDR2 FQNEAQ. The CDR3 bases are TGTGCCAGCAGCGGGCGACTAGCGGGATTCTCCTACGAGCAGTACTTC. Translated, it gives CASSGRLAGFSYEQYF.

Concerning this clone: At the DNA level, this CDR3 is encoded by other sequences in the same sample as well. V gene TRBV27 combines with J gene TRBJ2-1; D remains unclear. The CDR3 runs to 13 residues. Trimming cost V 0 bases and J 7 bases, with 7 bases left between them. The germline V gene has CDR1 MNHEY and CDR2 SMNVEV (reference sequence). The CDR3 reads CASSLSRRNEQFF. CDR3 DNA sequence: TGTGCCAGCAGTTTATCTAGGCGTAATGAGCAGTTCTTC.

This clone has more than one count but fewer than ten. This chain links TRBV4-3 with TRBJ2-3, with D unresolved. The CDR3 consists of 13 residues. The V gene's germline CDR1 is LGHNA and CDR2 YSLEER. The V end was cut by 3 bases, the J end by 8 bases, with 12 bases between. The CDR3 bases are TGCGCCAGCAGCCATGGAGCGACGAGTACGCAGTATTTT. Amino acid sequence: CASSHGATSTQYF.

CDR3 nucleotides: TGTGCCAGCCCCCCGGAGGCGGGACAGGGTACAGATACGCAGTATTTT. This translates into CASPPEAGQGTDTQYF. This chain joins TRBV18 and TRBJ2-3; 9 positions match TRBD1. V gave up 8 bases and J gave up 3 bases; unmatched junction bases: 12. The CDR3 runs to 16 residues. CDR1 is KGHSH, CDR2 LQKENI, per germline.

V and J are TRBV7-2 and TRBJ2-1; no clear D gene. CDR3 length: 17 amino acids. Trimming left V 4 bases short and J 0 bases short, with 16 bases between. Germline-derived CDR1 and CDR2 are SGHTA and FQGNSA. CDR3 loop: CASSSGVIRSSYNEQFF. CDR3 bases: TGTGCCAGCAGCTCCGGAGTCATAAGGAGCTCCTACAATGAGCAGTTCTTC.

The rearrangement links TRBV27 to TRBJ2-7; D might be TRBD1 (5 bases). V lost 5 bases and J lost 1, with 12 bases in between. Germline assignment: CDR1 MNHEY and CDR2 SMNVEV (reference sequence). The CDR3 spans 14 residues. CDR3 loop: CASSEGAGSYEQYF. The CDR3 nucleotides are TGTGCCAGCAGTGAAGGGGCAGGGTCCTACGAGCAGTACTTC.

On this clone itself: Different DNA sequences within this sample yield the same CDR3. V is TRBV27 and J is TRBJ2-3; 7 bases line up with TRBD2. Germline assignment: CDR1 MNHEY and CDR2 SMNVEV (reference sequence). The V segment lost 3 bases and the J segment 0 bases; nucleotides outside the gene matches: 3. The CDR3 extends over 15 amino acids. Here the CDR3 DNA reads TGTGCCAGCAGTTTTCTAGCGGACAGCACAGATACGCAGTATTTT. Its translation: CASSFLADSTDTQYF.

The rearrangement links TRBV28 to TRBJ2-7; TRBD2 agrees at 9 bases. The CDR3 is 14 residues long. The V segment lost 5 bases and the J segment 3 bases; nucleotides outside the gene matches: 5. Germline-derived CDR1 and CDR2 are MDHEN and SYDVKM. The CDR3 DNA reads TGTGCCAGCAGTATAGCGGGAGCTATCTACGAGCAGTACTTC. Amino acids: CASSIAGAIYEQYF.

The chain employs TRBV9 and TRBJ2-3; TRBD1 matches at 8 bases. V gave up 1 base and J gave up 5 bases; unmatched junction bases: 9. The CDR3 sequence is 16 residues long. Germline lookup yields CDR1 SGDLS and CDR2 YYNGEE. CDR3 sequence: CASSVPDRVRGDTQYF. The CDR3 DNA follows: TGTGCCAGCAGCGTACCGGACAGGGTGAGGGGAGATACGCAGTATTTT.

The rearrangement joins TRBV12-1 to TRBJ2-1; the DNA was not used to check the table's D call, TRBD2. TRBV12-1 is described as a pseudogene. The CDR3 runs 15 residues. The CDR3 DNA reads TGTGCCAGCCTACAGAGGCGGGAGAGGGGTAATGAGCAGTTCTTC. As protein: CASLQRRERGNEQFF.

This rearrangement joins TRBV7-2 to TRBJ2-2; D not certain. The CDR3 length is 15 residues. Trimming cost V 4 bases and J 5 bases, with 14 bases left between them. Germline lookup yields CDR1 SGHTA and CDR2 FQGNSA. Here the CDR3 reads CASSSSSWRTGELFF. The CDR3 DNA sequence: TGTGCCAGCAGCTCAAGCAGCTGGCGGACCGGGGAGCTGTTTTTT.

The chain links TRBV4-3 to TRBJ1-5; D possibly corresponds to TRBD1 (5 bases). The CDR3 covers 14 residues. V was cut by 1 base and J by 5 bases, with 9 bases left in between. The germline CDR1 and CDR2 sequences are LGHNA and YSLEER. For the CDR3, the DNA is TGCGCCAGCAGCCAAGCCAGGGTCGATCAGCCCCAGCATTTT. It is translated as CASSQARVDQPQHF.

The chain links TRBV27 to TRBJ1-4, with TRBD1 as a possible D gene (6 bases). This CDR3 has 16 residues. Germline lookup yields CDR1 MNHEY and CDR2 SMNVEV (reference sequence). Trimming cost V 0 bases and J 6 bases, with 14 bases left between them. As DNA, the CDR3 is TGTGCCAGCAGTTTATCCGTCGGGACAAATCATGAAAAACTGTTTTTT. This sequence encodes CASSLSVGTNHEKLFF.

The rearrangement links TRBV6-5 to TRBJ2-1, with TRBD2 identical over 9 bases. The CDR3 runs 16 residues. V trimming: 2 bases; J trimming: 1 base; junction bases outside the gene matches: 3. Germline assignment: CDR1 MNHEY and CDR2 SVGAGI. This CDR3 reads CASSYRLAASYNEQFF. CDR3 nucleotides: TGTGCCAGCAGTTACCGACTAGCGGCGTCCTACAATGAGCAGTTCTTC.

The chain employs TRBV6-1 and TRBJ2-7, with D unresolved. The V end lost 2 bases, the J end lost 5 bases, and 13 bases lay between the germline ends. The CDR3 consists of 14 residues. Germline assignment: CDR1 MNHNS and CDR2 SASEGT. This CDR3 reads CASSEWGKLNEQYF. The CDR3 DNA sequence: TGTGCCAGCAGTGAATGGGGAAAGCTAAACGAGCAGTACTTC.

The V call is TRBV2, the J call TRBJ2-4; 10 positions agree with TRBD1. After removal of 5 bases from V and 8 bases from J, the junction contained 15 bases not matched to a gene. The V gene's germline CDR1 is SNHLY and CDR2 FYNNEI. This CDR3 region has 17 residues. The CDR3, as DNA: TGTGCCAGCAGTCCTACCGGGACAGGGGTGTCGGACGACATTCAGTACTTC. It translates to CASSPTGTGVSDDIQYF.

This chain links TRBV19 with TRBJ2-3; D not resolved. Trimming took 5 bases from V and 4 from J, leaving 4 bases between them. This CDR3 region has 11 residues. Germline V gene data show CDR1 as LNHDA and CDR2 as SQIVND (reference sequence). CDR3 sequence reads: CASSEADTQYF. The DNA of the CDR3 is TGTGCCAGTAGTGAGGCAGATACGCAGTATTTT.

The sample holds one count of this clone. The chain uses TRBV9 and TRBJ1-1; 7 positions agree with TRBD1. Trimming cost V 4 bases and J 12 bases; bases outside gene matches: 18. This CDR3 spans 15 amino acids. Germline CDR1 and CDR2: SGDLS and YYNGEE. The CDR3 bases are TGTGCCAGCAGCTTGCCGACAGGGCCCGAACCGCGAACTTTCTTT. Protein product: CASSLPTGPEPRTFF.

The chain has TRBV29-1 and TRBJ2-7; D might be TRBD2 (5 bases). V was cut by 3 bases and J by 6 bases, with 18 bases left in between. The CDR3 has 14 residues. CDR1 SQVTM and CDR2 ANQGSEA come from the germline V gene. The CDR3: CSVEWENLTGEQYF. In DNA, the CDR3 is TGCAGCGTTGAGTGGGAGAATTTAACCGGCGAGCAGTACTTC.